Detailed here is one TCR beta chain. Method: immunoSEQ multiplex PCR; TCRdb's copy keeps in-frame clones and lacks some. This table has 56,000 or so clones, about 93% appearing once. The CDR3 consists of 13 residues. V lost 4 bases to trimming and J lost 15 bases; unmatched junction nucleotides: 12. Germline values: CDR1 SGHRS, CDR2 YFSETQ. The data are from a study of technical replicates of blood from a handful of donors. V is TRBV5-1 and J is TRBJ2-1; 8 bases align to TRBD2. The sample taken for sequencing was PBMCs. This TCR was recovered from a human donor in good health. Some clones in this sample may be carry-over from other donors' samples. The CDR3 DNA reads TGCGCCAGCAGCCCAGAGGGGCGGGAGGTGTGGTTCTTC. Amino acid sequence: CASSPEGREVWFF.